This TCR beta chain was sequenced during a study of cytomegalovirus exposure and HLA in healthy donors. This clone is a singleton in its sample. CDR3 size: 12 residues. V was trimmed by 4 bases and J by 8 bases, leaving 11 bases between them. The germline V gene has CDR1 SGHVS and CDR2 FQNEAQ. The PCR had 60 Vbeta and 13 Jbeta primers. Some clones are missing from TCRdb's copy, which holds only in-frame ones; the method was immunoSEQ multiplex PCR. The sample has more than 25,000 clones, 62% seen once. The sequence came from a male donor in good health and CMV-seropositive. Sequences were obtained from PBMCs. This sequence joins TRBV7-8 and TRBJ1-2, with D unclear. Here the CDR3 DNA reads TGTGCCAGCAGCTCTTATAACGGGGGCTACACCTTC. Its protein product is CASSSYNGGYTF. Full variable domain (remainder filled in from reference TRBV7-8 and TRBJ1-2): GAGVSQSPRYKVAKRGQDVALRCDPISGHVSLFWYQQALGQGPEFLTYFQNEAQLDKSGLPSDRFFAERPEGSVSTLKIQRTQQEDSAVYLCASSSYNGGYTFGSGTRLTVV.